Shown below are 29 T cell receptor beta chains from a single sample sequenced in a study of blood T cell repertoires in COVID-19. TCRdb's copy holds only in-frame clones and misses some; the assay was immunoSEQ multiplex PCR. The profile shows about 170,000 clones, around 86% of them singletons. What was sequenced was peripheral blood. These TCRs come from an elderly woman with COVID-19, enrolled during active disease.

The CDR3 region has the DNA TGTGCCAGCAGCTTTCTCGTCGGGGGCACAGATACGCAGTATTTT. This codes for CASSFLVGGTDTQYF. The V call is TRBV11-2, the J call TRBJ2-3; possible D gene TRBD2, 5 bases. The V gene lost 3 bases and the J gene lost 1 base, with 11 bases spanning the gap. The CDR3 consists of 15 residues. CDR1 and CDR2 from the germline V gene are SGHAT and FQNNGV.

The CDR3 reads CASSHRDRGNTQYF. CDR3 bases: TGTGCCAGCAGCCACCGGGACAGGGGAAATACGCAGTATTTT. The J gene is TRBJ2-3, the V gene TRBV7-8, with 10 bases identical to TRBD1. CDR3 length: 14 residues. V was clipped by 5 bases and J by 7 bases; unmatched bases: 6. The germline CDR1 and CDR2 sequences are SGHVS and FQNEAQ.

The CDR3 loop reads CASSPKGKETQYF. The CDR3 DNA follows: TGTGCCAGCAGCCCTAAGGGGAAAGAGACCCAGTACTTC. The V and J genes are TRBV3-1 (or the pseudogene TRBV3-2) and TRBJ2-5; D is perhaps TRBD1 (5 bases). Germline CDR1 and CDR2: LGHDT and YNNKEL (reference sequence). The germline V and J ends were trimmed by 4 bases and 3 bases, with 9 bases remaining between them. This CDR3 is 13 amino acids long.

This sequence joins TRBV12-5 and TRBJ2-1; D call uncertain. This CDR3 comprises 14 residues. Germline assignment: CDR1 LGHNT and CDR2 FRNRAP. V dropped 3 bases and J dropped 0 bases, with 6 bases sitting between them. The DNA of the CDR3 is TGTGCTAGTGGTTTAGAGAGCTCCTACAATGAGCAGTTCTTC. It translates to CASGLESSYNEQFF.

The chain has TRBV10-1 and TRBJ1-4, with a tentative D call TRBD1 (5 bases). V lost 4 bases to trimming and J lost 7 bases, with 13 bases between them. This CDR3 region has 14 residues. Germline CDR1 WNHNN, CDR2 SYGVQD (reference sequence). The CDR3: CASSARGIREKLFF. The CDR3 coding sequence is TGCGCCAGCAGTGCAAGGGGAATACGTGAAAAACTGTTTTTT.

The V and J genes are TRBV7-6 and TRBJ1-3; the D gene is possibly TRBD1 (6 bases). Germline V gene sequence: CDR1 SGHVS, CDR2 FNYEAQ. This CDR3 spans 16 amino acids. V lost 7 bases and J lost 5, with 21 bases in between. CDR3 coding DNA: TGTGCCAGCACTTCACAAGCGGCAGGGGCTAGAAACACCATATATTTT. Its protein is CASTSQAAGARNTIYF.

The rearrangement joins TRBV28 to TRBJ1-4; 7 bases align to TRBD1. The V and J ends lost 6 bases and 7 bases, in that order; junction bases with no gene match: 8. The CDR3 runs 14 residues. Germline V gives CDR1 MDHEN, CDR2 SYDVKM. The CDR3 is CASRMGQYPEKLFF. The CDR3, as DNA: TGTGCCAGCAGGATGGGACAGTACCCTGAAAAACTGTTTTTT.

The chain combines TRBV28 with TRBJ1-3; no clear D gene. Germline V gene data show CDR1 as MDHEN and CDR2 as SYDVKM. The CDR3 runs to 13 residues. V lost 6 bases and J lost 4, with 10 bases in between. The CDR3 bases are TGTGCCAGCAGCCCCGGACTGGGAAACACCATATATTTT. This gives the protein CASSPGLGNTIYF.

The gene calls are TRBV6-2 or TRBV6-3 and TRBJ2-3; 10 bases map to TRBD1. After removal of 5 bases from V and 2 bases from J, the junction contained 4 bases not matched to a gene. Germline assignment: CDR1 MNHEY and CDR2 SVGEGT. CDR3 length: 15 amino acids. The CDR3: CASSAGTGVTDTQYF. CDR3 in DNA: TGTGCCAGCAGTGCCGGGACAGGGGTCACAGATACGCAGTATTTT.

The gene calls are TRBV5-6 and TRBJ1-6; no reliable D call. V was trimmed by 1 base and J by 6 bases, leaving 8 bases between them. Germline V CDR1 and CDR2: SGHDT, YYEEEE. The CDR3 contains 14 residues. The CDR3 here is CASSLYSVNSPLHF. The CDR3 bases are TGTGCCAGCAGCTTGTACTCCGTTAATTCACCCCTCCACTTT. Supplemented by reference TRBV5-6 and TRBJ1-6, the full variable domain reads DAGVTQSPTHLIKTRGQQVTLRCSPKSGHDTVSWYQQALGQGPQFIFQYYEEEERQRGNFPDRFSGHQFPNYSSELNVNALLLGDSALYLCASSLYSVNSPLHFGNGTRLTVT.

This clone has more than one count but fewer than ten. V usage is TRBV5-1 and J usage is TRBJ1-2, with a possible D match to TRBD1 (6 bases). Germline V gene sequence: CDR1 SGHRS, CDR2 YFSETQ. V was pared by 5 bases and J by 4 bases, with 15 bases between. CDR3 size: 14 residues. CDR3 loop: CASSHTGTSYGYTF. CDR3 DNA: TGCGCCAGCAGTCATACCGGGACAAGCTATGGCTACACCTTC.

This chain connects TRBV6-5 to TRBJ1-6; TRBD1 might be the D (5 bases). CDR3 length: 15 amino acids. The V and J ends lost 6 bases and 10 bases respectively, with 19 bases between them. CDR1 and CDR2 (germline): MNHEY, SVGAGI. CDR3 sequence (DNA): TGTGCCAGCAGAGTGTCCAGGGATGTAGGATCACCCCTCCACTTT. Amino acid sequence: CASRVSRDVGSPLHF.

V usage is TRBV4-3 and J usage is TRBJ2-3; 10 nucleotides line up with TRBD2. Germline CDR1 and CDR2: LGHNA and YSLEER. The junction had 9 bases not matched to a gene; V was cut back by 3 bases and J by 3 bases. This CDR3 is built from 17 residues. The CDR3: CASSQFLAGEGTDTQYF. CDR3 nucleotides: TGCGCCAGCAGCCAGTTCCTAGCGGGAGAGGGGACAGATACGCAGTATTTT.

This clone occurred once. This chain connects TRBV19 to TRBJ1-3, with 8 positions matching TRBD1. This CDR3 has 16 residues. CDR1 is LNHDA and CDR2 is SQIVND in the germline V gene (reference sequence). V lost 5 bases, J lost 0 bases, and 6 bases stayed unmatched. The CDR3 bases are TGTGCCAGTAGTCCCGGGACAGGCCTCTCTGGAAACACCATATATTTT. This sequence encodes CASSPGTGLSGNTIYF.

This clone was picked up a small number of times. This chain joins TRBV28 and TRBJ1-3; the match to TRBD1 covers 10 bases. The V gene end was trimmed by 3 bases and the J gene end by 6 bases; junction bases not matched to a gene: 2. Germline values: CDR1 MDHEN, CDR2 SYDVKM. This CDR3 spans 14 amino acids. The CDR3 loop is CASSFRQGANTIYF. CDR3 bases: TGTGCCAGCAGTTTCAGACAGGGGGCAAACACCATATATTTT.

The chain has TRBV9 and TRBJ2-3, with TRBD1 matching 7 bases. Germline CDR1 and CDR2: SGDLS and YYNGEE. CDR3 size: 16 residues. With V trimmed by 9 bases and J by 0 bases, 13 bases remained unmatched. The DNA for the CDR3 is TGTGCCAAACCCCCGGGACAGCAGATTAGCACAGATACGCAGTATTTT. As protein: CAKPPGQQISTDTQYF.

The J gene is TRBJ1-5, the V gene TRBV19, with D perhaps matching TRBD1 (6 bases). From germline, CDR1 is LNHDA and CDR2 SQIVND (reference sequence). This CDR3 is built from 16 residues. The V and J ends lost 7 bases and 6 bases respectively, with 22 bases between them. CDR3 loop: CASTPDSLVGSQPQHF. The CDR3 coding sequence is TGTGCCAGTACCCCGGACAGCCTCGTAGGAAGTCAGCCCCAGCATTTT. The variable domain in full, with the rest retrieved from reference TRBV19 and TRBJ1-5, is DGGITQSPKYLFRKEGQNVTLSCEQNLNHDAMYWYRQDPGQGLRLIYYSQIVNDFQKGDIAEGYSVSREKKESFPLTVTSAQKNPTAFYLCASTPDSLVGSQPQHFGDGTRLSIL.

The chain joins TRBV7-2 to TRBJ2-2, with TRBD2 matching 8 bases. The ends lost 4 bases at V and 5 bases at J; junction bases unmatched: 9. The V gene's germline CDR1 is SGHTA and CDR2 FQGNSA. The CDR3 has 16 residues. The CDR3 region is CASSSRLAQVTGELFF. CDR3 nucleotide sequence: TGTGCCAGCAGCTCAAGACTAGCGCAGGTGACCGGGGAGCTGTTTTTT.

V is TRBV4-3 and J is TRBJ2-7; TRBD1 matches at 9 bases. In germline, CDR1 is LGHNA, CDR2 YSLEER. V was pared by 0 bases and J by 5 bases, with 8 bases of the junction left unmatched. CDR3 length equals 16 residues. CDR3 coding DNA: TGCGCCAGCAGCCAAGAGCAAACAGGGGGCAGGAACGAGCAGTACTTC. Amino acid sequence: CASSQEQTGGRNEQYF.

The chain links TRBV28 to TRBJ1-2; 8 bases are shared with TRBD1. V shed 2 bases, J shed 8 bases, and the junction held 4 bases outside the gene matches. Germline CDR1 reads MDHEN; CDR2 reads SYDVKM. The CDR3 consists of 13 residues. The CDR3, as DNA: TGTGCCAGCAGTTTAGACAGGGGTAGCGGCTACACCTTC. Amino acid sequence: CASSLDRGSGYTF.

The CDR3 sequence: CASSPGTGVYNEQFF. The CDR3 nucleotides are TGTGCCAGCAGCCCCGGGACAGGGGTGTACAATGAGCAGTTCTTC. The chain has TRBV11-3 and TRBJ2-1; 10 bases are shared with TRBD1. Germline CDR1 SGHNT, CDR2 YENEEA. CDR3 size: 15 residues. The junction had 5 bases not matched to a gene; V was cut back by 5 bases and J by 4 bases.

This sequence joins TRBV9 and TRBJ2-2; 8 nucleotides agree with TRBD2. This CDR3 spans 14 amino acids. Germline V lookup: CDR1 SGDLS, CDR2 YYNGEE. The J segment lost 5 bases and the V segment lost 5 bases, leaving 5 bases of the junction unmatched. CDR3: CASRPSGSTGELFF. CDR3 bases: TGTGCCAGCAGACCGAGCGGGAGTACCGGGGAGCTGTTTTTT.

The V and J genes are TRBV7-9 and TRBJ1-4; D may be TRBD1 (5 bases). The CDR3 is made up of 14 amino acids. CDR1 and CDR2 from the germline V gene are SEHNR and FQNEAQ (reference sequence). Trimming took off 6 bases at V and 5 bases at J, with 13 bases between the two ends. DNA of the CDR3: TGTGCCAGCAGTGGGGACGGACTAAATGAAAAACTGTTTTTT. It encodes CASSGDGLNEKLFF.

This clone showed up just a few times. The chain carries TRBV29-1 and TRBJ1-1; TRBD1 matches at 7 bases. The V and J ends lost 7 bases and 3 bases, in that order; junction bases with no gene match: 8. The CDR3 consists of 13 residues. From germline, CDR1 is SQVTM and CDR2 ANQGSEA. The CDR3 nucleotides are TGCAGCGCTGGAAAGGGGGCGTACACTGAAGCTTTCTTT. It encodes CSAGKGAYTEAFF.

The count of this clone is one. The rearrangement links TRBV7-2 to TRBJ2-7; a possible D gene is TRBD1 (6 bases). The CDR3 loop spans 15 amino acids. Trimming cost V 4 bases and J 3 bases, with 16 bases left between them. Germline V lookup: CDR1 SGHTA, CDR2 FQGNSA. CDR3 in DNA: TGTGCCAGCAGCTCGGACAGAGGCAGCAACTACGAGCAGTACTTC. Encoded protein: CASSSDRGSNYEQYF.

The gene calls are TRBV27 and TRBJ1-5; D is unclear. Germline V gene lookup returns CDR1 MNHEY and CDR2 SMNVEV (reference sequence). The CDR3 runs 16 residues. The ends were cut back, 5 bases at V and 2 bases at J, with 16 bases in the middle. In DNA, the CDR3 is TGTGCCAGCAGTCCAGAAGCCGGCGGGGGCAATCAGCCCCAGCATTTT. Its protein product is CASSPEAGGGNQPQHF.

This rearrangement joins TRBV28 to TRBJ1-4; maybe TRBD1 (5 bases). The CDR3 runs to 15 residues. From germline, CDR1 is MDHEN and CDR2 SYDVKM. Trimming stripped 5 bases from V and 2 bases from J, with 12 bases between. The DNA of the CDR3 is TGTGCCAGCAGTGAACCTGGGGGGACTAATGAAAAACTGTTTTTT. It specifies CASSEPGGTNEKLFF.

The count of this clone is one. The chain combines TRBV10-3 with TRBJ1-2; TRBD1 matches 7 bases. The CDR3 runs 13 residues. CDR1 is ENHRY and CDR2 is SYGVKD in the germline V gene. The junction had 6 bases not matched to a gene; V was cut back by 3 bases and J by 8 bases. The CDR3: CAISEHTGAGYTF. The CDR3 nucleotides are TGTGCCATCAGTGAACATACAGGGGCGGGCTACACCTTC.

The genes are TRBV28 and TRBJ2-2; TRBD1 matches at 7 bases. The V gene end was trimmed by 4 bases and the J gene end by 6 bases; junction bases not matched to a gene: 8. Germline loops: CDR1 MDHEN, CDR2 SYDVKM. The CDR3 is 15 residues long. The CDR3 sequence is CASSYGDRVAGELFF. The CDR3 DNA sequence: TGTGCCAGCAGTTACGGAGACAGGGTCGCCGGGGAGCTGTTTTTT.